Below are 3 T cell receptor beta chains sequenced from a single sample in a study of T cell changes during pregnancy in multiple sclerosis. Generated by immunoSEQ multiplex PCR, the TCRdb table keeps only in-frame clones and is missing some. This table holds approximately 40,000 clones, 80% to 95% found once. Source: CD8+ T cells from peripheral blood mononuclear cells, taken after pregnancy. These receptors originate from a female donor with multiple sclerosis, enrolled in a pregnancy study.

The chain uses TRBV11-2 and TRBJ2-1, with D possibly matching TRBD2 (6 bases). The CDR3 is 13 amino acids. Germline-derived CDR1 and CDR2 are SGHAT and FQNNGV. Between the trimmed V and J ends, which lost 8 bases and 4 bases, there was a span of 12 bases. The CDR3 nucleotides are TGTGCCAGCCGGAGGGCGAATTACAATGAGCAGTTCTTC. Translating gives CASRRANYNEQFF. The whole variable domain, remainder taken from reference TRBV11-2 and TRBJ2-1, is EAGVAQSPRYKIIEKRQSVAFWCNPISGHATLYWYQQILGQGPKLLIQFQNNGVVDDSQLPKDRFSAERLKGVDSTLKIQPAKLEDSAVYLCASRRANYNEQFFGPGTRLTVL.

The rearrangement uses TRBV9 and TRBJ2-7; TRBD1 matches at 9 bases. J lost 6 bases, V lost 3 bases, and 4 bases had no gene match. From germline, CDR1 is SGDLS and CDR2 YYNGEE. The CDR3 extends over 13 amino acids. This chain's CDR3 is CASSEGQGPEQYF. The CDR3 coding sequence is TGTGCCAGCAGCGAGGGACAGGGTCCCGAGCAGTACTTC.

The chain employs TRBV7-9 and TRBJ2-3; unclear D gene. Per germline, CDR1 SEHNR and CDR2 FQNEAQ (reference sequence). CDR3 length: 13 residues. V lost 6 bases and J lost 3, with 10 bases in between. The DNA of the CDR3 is TGTGCCAGCAGTCTTCCCTTGACAGATACGCAGTATTTT. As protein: CASSLPLTDTQYF.